This T cell receptor (beta chain) comes out of a study of T-cell reconstitution after alpha-beta-depleted transplantation in children. The germline V and J ends were trimmed by 0 bases and 9 bases, with 10 bases remaining between them. CDR1 is SGHDT, CDR2 YYEEEE, per germline. The CDR3 runs to 14 residues. A library of TCRbeta sequences, prepared with unique molecular identifiers, was generated. From the PCR reads, TCRdb called clonotypes with MiXCR, one entry per CDR3 protein. The table shows just over 350,000 distinct CDR3 sequences, with 13% occurring only once. Sequencing was performed on PBMCs, taken from the stem cell graft. The TCR originated in a human donor who donated a stem cell graft to a child with Fanconi anemia. This sequence joins TRBV5-6 and TRBJ1-6; a weak D match, TRBD1 (5 bases). The CDR3 nucleotides are TGTGCCAGCAGCTTGGCTCAGGGCCTTTCACCCCTCCACTTT. It yields the protein CASSLAQGLSPLHF.